One and the same sample provided the 20 T cell receptor beta chains below, sequenced in a study of blood T cells in healthy people across ages. Then a second PCR, running roughly 7 to 11 cycles, was carried out with a sample-barcoded 5' primer and a J-beta primer mix. One entry per CDR3 protein results from TCRdb running MiXCR on the 5' RACE reads. Found here are around 400,000 distinct CDR3 sequences, more than 45% of them singletons; the top ten hold 51%. Material: blood. These TCRs come from a man aged 60 to 69 in good health.

The DNA of the CDR3 is TGTGCCAGCAGCGATAGGCAGGGTGCGCCTACACTCACAGATACGCAGTATTTT. It translates to CASSDRQGAPTLTDTQYF. The rearrangement links TRBV9 to TRBJ2-3; perhaps TRBD1 as D (5 bases). Germline-derived CDR1 and CDR2 are SGDLS and YYNGEE. V lost 3 bases and J lost 2, with 22 bases in between. The CDR3 contains 18 residues.

The chain carries TRBV20-1 and TRBJ2-7, with 10 bases identical to TRBD1. Germline values: CDR1 DFQATT, CDR2 SNEGSKA (reference sequence). The CDR3 consists of 14 residues. V lost 5 bases to trimming and J lost 7 bases; unmatched junction nucleotides: 11. CDR3 protein: CSAPHGTGDTEQYF. The CDR3 bases are TGCAGTGCTCCACATGGGACAGGGGACACGGAGCAGTACTTC.

In its sample, this clonotype was seen once. The V call is TRBV7-9, the J call TRBJ2-1; the match to TRBD2 covers 16 bases. CDR3 length equals 17 residues. The V and J ends lost 0 bases and 7 bases, in that order; junction bases with no gene match: 3. Germline CDR1 SEHNR, CDR2 FQNEAQ (reference sequence). The DNA of the CDR3 is TGTGCCAGCAGCTTAGCCGGGACTAGCGGGGGGGATAATGAGCAGTTCTTC. Translation: CASSLAGTSGGDNEQFF. The full variable domain, completed using reference TRBV7-9 and TRBJ2-1, is DTGVSQNPRHKITKRGQNVTFRCDPISEHNRLYWYRQTLGQGPEFLTYFQNEAQLEKSRLLSDRFSAERPKGSFSTLEIQRTEQGDSAMYLCASSLAGTSGGDNEQFFGPGTRLTVL.

This clonotype was observed many times. The chain joins TRBV7-9 to TRBJ2-3, with D unresolved. Germline V gene lookup returns CDR1 SEHNR and CDR2 FQNEAQ (reference sequence). V shed 4 bases and J shed 5 bases, with 10 bases lying between them. This CDR3 is 13 amino acids long. The CDR3 coding sequence is TGTGCCAGCAGCTGGCCCCGGAAAGATACGCAGTATTTT. As protein: CASSWPRKDTQYF. The entire variable domain, with the rest obtained from reference TRBV7-9 and TRBJ2-3, is as follows: DTGVSQNPRHKITKRGQNVTFRCDPISEHNRLYWYRQTLGQGPEFLTYFQNEAQLEKSRLLSDRFSAERPKGSFSTLEIQRTEQGDSAMYLCASSWPRKDTQYFGPGTRLTVL.

This clonotype was recorded many times. The rearrangement joins TRBV25-1 to TRBJ2-1, with 7 bases matching TRBD2. CDR1 and CDR2 (germline): MGHDK, SYGVNS. The V gene end was trimmed by 4 bases and the J gene end by 4 bases; junction bases not matched to a gene: 10. The CDR3 is made up of 16 amino acids. The CDR3 coding sequence is TGTGCCAGCAGTGGACCCACCGGGAGGAGTTACAATGAGCAGTTCTTC. Encoded protein: CASSGPTGRSYNEQFF.

With respect to this clonotype: A junction boundary mismatches the germline segment, possibly from a read error. The chain uses TRBV5-1 and TRBJ2-1, with 12 bases lining up with TRBD2. The CDR3 consists of 16 residues. The V gene's germline CDR1 is SGHRS and CDR2 YFSETQ. The CDR3 spells CASSLVLAGGNNEQFF. In DNA, the CDR3 is TGCGCCAGCAGTTTGGTACTAGCGGGGGGAAACAATGAGCAGTTCTTC.

J is TRBJ2-2 and V is TRBV12-3 or TRBV12-4; perhaps TRBD1 as D (5 bases). This CDR3 spans 15 amino acids. Trimming removed 6 bases at V and 0 bases at J, with 11 bases between. The CDR3, as DNA: TGTGCCAGCAGCCTAGTGGGGCCGAACACCGGGGAGCTGTTTTTT. It translates to CASSLVGPNTGELFF.

The chain links TRBV5-1 to TRBJ2-1; TRBD1 aligns across 8 bases. CDR1 is SGHRS, CDR2 YFSETQ, per germline. The CDR3 consists of 16 residues. V shed 4 bases and J 5 bases; nucleotides not matched to a gene: 11. The CDR3 nucleotides are TGCGCCAGCAGCATGGACAGGGTCCCACTTCACAATGAGCAGTTCTTC. Protein product: CASSMDRVPLHNEQFF.

The chain recombines TRBV7-8 with TRBJ2-1, with TRBD1 matching 8 bases. Per germline, CDR1 SGHVS and CDR2 FQNEAQ. The CDR3 runs to 15 residues. Trimming took 5 bases from V and 3 from J; bases not matched to a gene: 6. Written as DNA, the CDR3 is TGTGCCAGCAGCACCCGGACAGGGAACTACAATGAGCAGTTCTTC. It translates to CASSTRTGNYNEQFF. The whole variable domain, filled in from reference TRBV7-8 and TRBJ2-1, reads GAGVSQSPRYKVAKRGQDVALRCDPISGHVSLFWYQQALGQGPEFLTYFQNEAQLDKSGLPSDRFFAERPEGSVSTLKIQRTQQEDSAVYLCASSTRTGNYNEQFFGPGTRLTVL.

J is TRBJ2-4 and V is TRBV3-1; 9 nucleotides align to TRBD2. With the DNA end fitting TRBJ2-7 better, the J assignment may be wrong. CDR3 size: 16 residues. In germline, CDR1 is LGHDT, CDR2 YNNKEL (reference sequence). CDR3 coding DNA: TGTGCCAGCAGCCAAGGTGGTAGCGGGAGAATGTACGAGCAGTACTTC. This encodes CASSQGGSGRMYEQYF.

V is TRBV7-3 and J is TRBJ2-6; 10 bases align to TRBD2. Per germline, CDR1 SGHTA and CDR2 FQGTGA. This CDR3 comprises 18 residues. J lost 0 bases, V lost 6 bases, and 8 bases had no gene match. The CDR3 DNA reads TGTGCCAGCAGTCCTCTAGCGGGGGCCCTCTCTGGGGCCAACGTCCTGACTTTC. Translated, it gives CASSPLAGALSGANVLTF. Together with reference TRBV7-3 and TRBJ2-6, the CDR3 gives the full variable domain: GAGVSQTPSNKVTEKGKYVELRCDPISGHTALYWYRQSLGQGPEFLIYFQGTGAADDSGLPNDRFFAVRPEGSVSTLKIQRTERGDSAVYLCASSPLAGALSGANVLTFGAGSRLTVL.

The chain combines TRBV28 with TRBJ2-1; D is tentatively TRBD1 or TRBD2 (6 bases each). In germline, CDR1 is MDHEN, CDR2 SYDVKM. V was cut by 7 bases and J by 7 bases, with 17 bases left in between. This CDR3 has 14 amino acids. CDR3: CASTKGGRDNEQFF. CDR3 coding DNA: TGTGCCAGCACCAAGGGGGGCAGGGATAATGAGCAGTTCTTC.

Many counts were recorded for this clonotype. The rearrangement uses TRBV6-6 and TRBJ2-3; D possibly corresponds to TRBD2 (6 bases). V was clipped by 2 bases and J by 1 base, with 10 bases between them. CDR3 length equals 15 residues. Looked up from germline, CDR1 is MNHNY and CDR2 is SVGAGI (reference sequence). The CDR3 DNA is TGTGCCAGCAGTTACGTGGGGGAGGGCACAGATACGCAGTATTTT. Translation: CASSYVGEGTDTQYF.

J is TRBJ2-5 and V is TRBV4-1, with D perhaps matching TRBD2 (6 bases). V was clipped by 0 bases and J by 10 bases, with 9 bases between them. This CDR3 is 12 amino acids long. From germline, CDR1 is MGHRA and CDR2 YSYEKL. The DNA for the CDR3 is TGCGCCAGCAGCCAAGACCTAGCGCACCAGTACTTC. Its protein is CASSQDLAHQYF.

Concerning this clonotype: A much larger clonotype is one base distant, so this may be a read error. The CDR3 DNA reads TGCGCCAGCAGCCAACTGGGACTAGCGGGCAATGAGCAGTACTTC. Protein: CASSQLGLAGNEQYF. The chain links TRBV4-3 to TRBJ2-5; 12 bases map to TRBD2. The germline CDR1 and CDR2 sequences are LGHNA and YSLEER. This CDR3 is built from 15 residues. With 2 bases clipped from V and 11 bases from J, the junction kept 9 bases outside the gene matches.

The table lists this clonotype with a count of one. The CDR3 here is CASALGEYEQYF. CDR3 nucleotides: TGTGCCAGCGCTCTGGGGGAGTACGAGCAGTACTTC. The J gene is TRBJ2-7, the V gene TRBV28; possibly TRBD1 or TRBD2 for D (5 bases each). The germline V and J ends were trimmed by 8 bases and 4 bases, with 12 bases remaining between them. Looked up from germline, CDR1 is MDHEN and CDR2 is SYDVKM. CDR3 length: 12 amino acids.

CDR3 in DNA: TGTGCCAGCAGCTTAGCGCAGCTTCAGAACTACGAGCAGTACTTC. This sequence encodes CASSLAQLQNYEQYF. This chain uses TRBV7-8 with TRBJ2-7; D is undetermined. CDR1 SGHVS and CDR2 FQNEAQ come from the germline V gene. This CDR3 has 15 amino acids. Trimming took 0 bases from V and 3 from J, leaving 12 bases between them. Full variable domain (remainder filled in from reference TRBV7-8 and TRBJ2-7): GAGVSQSPRYKVAKRGQDVALRCDPISGHVSLFWYQQALGQGPEFLTYFQNEAQLDKSGLPSDRFFAERPEGSVSTLKIQRTQQEDSAVYLCASSLAQLQNYEQYFGPGTRLTVT.

This clonotype has more than one count but fewer than ten. The rearrangement joins TRBV5-1 to TRBJ2-7; D uncertain. Per germline, CDR1 SGHRS and CDR2 YFSETQ. Trimming left V 4 bases short and J 9 bases short, with 17 bases between. The CDR3 totals 13 residues. The CDR3 is CASSPDDGPRQYF. In nucleotides, the CDR3 is TGCGCCAGCAGCCCGGACGACGGTCCTCGGCAGTACTTC.

This clonotype was detected ten times or more. The chain has TRBV20-1 and TRBJ2-3, with 7 bases lining up with TRBD1. V trimming: 5 bases; J trimming: 0 bases; junction bases outside the gene matches: 11. Germline V gene data show CDR1 as DFQATT and CDR2 as SNEGSKA (reference sequence). There are 16 residues in the CDR3. Here the CDR3 reads CSARDSLKPSTDTQYF. The CDR3 DNA sequence: TGCAGTGCTCGGGACAGTCTCAAACCAAGCACAGATACGCAGTATTTT.

In its sample, this clonotype was seen a few times. This chain uses TRBV20-1 with TRBJ2-4, with D possibly matching TRBD1 (5 bases). TRBJ2-7 explains the end of the DNA better; the J call may be wrong. The CDR3 length is 13 residues. From germline, CDR1 is DFQATT and CDR2 SNEGSKA (reference sequence). The CDR3 loop is CSTSPGQRYEQYF. The CDR3, as DNA: TGCAGTACCTCCCCAGGGCAACGCTACGAGCAGTACTTC.